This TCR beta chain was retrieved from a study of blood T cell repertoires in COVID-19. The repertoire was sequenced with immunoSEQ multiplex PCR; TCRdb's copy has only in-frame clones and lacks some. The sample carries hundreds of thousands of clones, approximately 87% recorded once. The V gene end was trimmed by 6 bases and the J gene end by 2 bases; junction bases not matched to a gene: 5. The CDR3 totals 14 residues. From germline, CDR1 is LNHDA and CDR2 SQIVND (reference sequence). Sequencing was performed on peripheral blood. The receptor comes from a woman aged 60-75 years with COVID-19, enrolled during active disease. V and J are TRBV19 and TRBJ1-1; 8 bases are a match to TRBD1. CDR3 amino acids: CASSPTGGNTEAFF. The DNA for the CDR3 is TGTGCCAGTAGCCCTACAGGGGGTAACACTGAAGCTTTCTTT.